The following is a TCR beta chain sequence with its context. DNA at 200 ng, about 30,000 T cell genomes, went into sorted-subset replicate PCRs. The method was immunoSEQ multiplex PCR; TCRdb's version includes in-frame clones alone and lacks a portion of them. There are more than 550,000 clones in the sample; around 91% occur only once, and 34% lies in the top ten. Unmatched junction bases numbered 9, after V lost 0 bases and J lost 5 bases. Germline-derived CDR1 and CDR2 are SGHAT and FQDESV (reference sequence). This CDR3 contains 16 residues. The sample originates from a study of shared clonotypes between healthy human individuals.

What was sequenced was memory CD8+ T cells from PBMCs. Regarding subset: CD45RO+ cells pooled with CCR7-negative TemRA cells. The receptor was derived from a man between 18 and 35 years old in good health. Some clones in this sample may be carry-over from other donors' samples. The chain uses TRBV11-1 and TRBJ1-1, with 7 bases lining up with TRBD1. CDR3 residues: CASSLATLDRRTEAFF. The CDR3 DNA reads as TGTGCCAGCAGCTTAGCTACATTGGACAGGAGGACTGAAGCTTTCTTT.